The sequence of this T cell receptor beta chain was determined in a study of a mutant IDH1 vaccine in newly diagnosed glioma. At the level of the study: Mean patient age was about 40 years; approximately 62% were male and about 40% female. It was at week 35 that visit V12 occurred, and at week 47 that visit V13 did. General study findings and limits: Any relationship between pseudoprogression and changes in top peripheral T cell clonotypes seemed absent.

Comment on this clone: Its specificity is not known.

Stated time point: week 47, end of study. Alongside topical imiquimod, each dose of vaccine comprised 300 ug of mutant IDH1 20-mer peptide. Eight vaccinations were given in weeks 1, 3, 5, 7, 11, 15, 19 and 23. Clones were read by immunoSEQ multiplex PCR, and TCRdb kept only the in-frame ones, dropping some. The table has approximately 30,000 clones, approximately 92% seen once. The sample in question was PBMCs, obtained from a glioma patient whose treatment included an IDH1 peptide vaccine. The TCR was taken from a woman aged 40 to 55 with glioma.

CDR3 in amino acids: CASSLDDREQYF. CDR3 DNA sequence: TGTGCCAGCAGCTTAGACGACCGCGAGCAGTACTTC. The rearrangement joins TRBV7-8 to TRBJ2-7; D is uncertain. Germline V gene data show CDR1 as SGHVS and CDR2 as FQNEAQ. V lost 1 base to trimming and J lost 6 bases, with 7 bases between them. This CDR3 region has 12 residues.